Below, 28 T cell receptor beta chains from the same sample are listed, as sequenced in a study of cytomegalovirus exposure and HLA in healthy donors. Using immunoSEQ multiplex PCR, the repertoire was profiled, and TCRdb retains in-frame clones only, with some absent. The data show roughly 180,000 clones, 86% seen once. The sample comprised PBMCs. Every receptor here comes from a man aged 25 to 40 in good health and CMV-seropositive.

This clone was recorded once. The chain uses TRBV5-4 and TRBJ2-3; D possibly corresponds to TRBD1 (8 bases). Germline CDR1 reads SGHNT; CDR2 reads YYREEE (reference sequence). V gave up 0 bases and J gave up 4 bases, with 21 bases separating them. The CDR3 extends over 18 amino acids. The CDR3 DNA reads as TGTGCCAGCAGCTTGGACGCATTAAGACAGGGGAGGGCAGATACGCAGTATTTT. Amino acids: CASSLDALRQGRADTQYF.

V usage is TRBV5-1 and J usage is TRBJ2-1; D not certain. V lost 0 bases and J lost 7, with 17 bases in between. Germline CDR1 SGHRS, CDR2 YFSETQ. This CDR3 spans 16 amino acids. The CDR3 nucleotides read TGCGCCAGCAGCTTGGGTCTAGTTGTTAGCTCTAATGAGCAGTTCTTC. Translating it yields CASSLGLVVSSNEQFF.

This clone came up once. The genes are TRBV5-6 and TRBJ2-3, with D tentatively TRBD1 (6 bases). Trimming cost V 0 bases and J 5 bases, with 13 bases left between them. Germline loops: CDR1 SGHDT, CDR2 YYEEEE. The CDR3 has 15 residues. Here the CDR3 reads CASSLGDARGDTQYF. The CDR3, as DNA: TGTGCCAGCAGCTTGGGGGACGCCAGGGGAGATACGCAGTATTTT.

This rearrangement joins TRBV18 to TRBJ1-1, with D maybe TRBD1 (6 bases). Trimming removed 2 bases at V and 0 bases at J, with 10 bases between. Germline V gives CDR1 KGHSH, CDR2 LQKENI. This CDR3 contains 15 residues. CDR3: CASSPDRQMNTEAFF. In DNA, the CDR3 is TGTGCCAGCTCACCAGACAGGCAGATGAACACTGAAGCTTTCTTT.

The J gene is TRBJ1-5, the V gene TRBV7-8, with D uncertain. The V gene lost 4 bases and the J gene lost 1 base, with 17 bases spanning the gap. The CDR3 consists of 17 residues. Germline V gives CDR1 SGHVS, CDR2 FQNEAQ. Here the CDR3 reads CASSYSPAGKSNQPQHF. For the CDR3, the DNA is TGTGCCAGCAGCTACTCCCCGGCCGGAAAGAGCAATCAGCCCCAGCATTTT.

The genes are TRBV1 and TRBJ2-1; the D call of TRBD2 is as the table states it, not checked on the DNA. TRBV1 is described as a pseudogene. CDR3 length equals 14 residues. CDR3 protein: CTSSQVGGPDEQFF. DNA for the CDR3: TGCACCAGCAGCCAAGTGGGAGGCCCAGATGAGCAGTTCTTC.

This clone occurred once. This chain uses TRBV4-1 with TRBJ1-2; D gene unclear. CDR1 and CDR2 (germline): MGHRA, YSYEKL. V was pared by 5 bases and J by 0 bases, with 13 bases between. There are 15 residues in the CDR3. CDR3 DNA sequence: TGCGCCAGCAGCGATAGACTCATGACTAACTATGGCTACACCTTC. Its translation: CASSDRLMTNYGYTF.

The chain carries TRBV7-7 and TRBJ2-7; TRBD1 or TRBD2 may be the D gene (5 bases each). This CDR3 is 14 amino acids long. V lost 6 bases and J lost 0, with 12 bases in between. Germline-derived CDR1 and CDR2 are SSHAT and FNYEAQ (reference sequence). The CDR3, as DNA: TGTGCCAGCAGTCGGGACCGAAGCTCCTACGAGCAGTACTTC. Translation gives CASSRDRSSYEQYF.

This chain links TRBV6-1 with TRBJ1-1, with D possibly TRBD1 on 6 matching bases. The length of the CDR3 is 15 residues. The germline V gene has CDR1 MNHNS and CDR2 SASEGT. The ends were cut back, 7 bases at V and 5 bases at J, with 20 bases in the middle. The CDR3 loop is CASTQPGAGRTEAFF. CDR3 bases: TGTGCCAGCACCCAACCGGGGGCAGGAAGGACTGAAGCTTTCTTT.

This clone was seen once. The V gene is TRBV11-2, the J gene TRBJ1-2; 7 nucleotides agree with TRBD1. The CDR3 length is 15 residues. J was trimmed by 1 base and V by 5 bases; bases with no gene match: 7. The germline V gene has CDR1 SGHAT and CDR2 FQNNGV. The CDR3 DNA is TGTGCCAGCAGCCCGAGGACAGGCGATAACTATGGCTACACCTTC. Its translation: CASSPRTGDNYGYTF.

This chain connects TRBV30 to TRBJ2-6; D is unresolved. This CDR3 has 13 amino acids. The germline gives CDR1 GTSNPN, CDR2 SVGIG (reference sequence). Trimming took 3 bases from V and 0 from J, leaving 3 bases between them. CDR3 bases: TGTGCCTGGAGGGGCTCTGGGGCCAACGTCCTGACTTTC. As protein: CAWRGSGANVLTF.

This chain uses TRBV27 with TRBJ1-2; tentatively, D is TRBD1 (5 bases). The CDR3 contains 14 residues. CDR1 is MNHEY and CDR2 is SMNVEV in the germline V gene (reference sequence). The V and J ends lost 5 bases and 2 bases respectively, with 12 bases between them. In DNA, the CDR3 is TGTGCCAGCAGTCCATCACCAGGGAACTATGGCTACACCTTC. It translates to CASSPSPGNYGYTF.

The rearrangement uses TRBV5-1 and TRBJ2-2; D is perhaps TRBD1 (7 bases). Germline V gives CDR1 SGHRS, CDR2 YFSETQ. V gave up 7 bases and J gave up 2 bases, with 15 bases separating them. The CDR3 consists of 15 residues. CDR3 sequence (DNA): TGCGCCAGCTCCTCCGGAGGGGGCAACACCGGGGAGCTGTTTTTT. Protein sequence: CASSSGGGNTGELFF.

J is TRBJ2-5 and V is TRBV18, with TRBD1 matching over 9 bases. This CDR3 spans 17 amino acids. Germline values: CDR1 KGHSH, CDR2 LQKENI. The ends lost 1 base at V and 6 bases at J; junction bases unmatched: 12. The CDR3 DNA is TGTGCCAGCTCACCACAAGGGTCCGGGACAGGGAAAAAGACCCAGTACTTC. Protein product: CASSPQGSGTGKKTQYF.

The chain carries TRBV28 and TRBJ2-7; the D is unclear. The CDR3 has 14 residues. Germline V CDR1 and CDR2: MDHEN, SYDVKM. V was trimmed by 6 bases and J by 0 bases, leaving 12 bases between them. The CDR3 DNA is TGTGCCAGCAGCCCAAACTTCAGCTCCTACGAGCAGTACTTC. Translated: CASSPNFSSYEQYF. The variable domain in full, with the rest retrieved from reference TRBV28 and TRBJ2-7, is DVKVTQSSRYLVKRTGEKVFLECVQDMDHENMFWYRQDPGLGLRLIYFSYDVKMKEKGDIPEGYSVSREKKERFSLILESASTNQTSMYLCASSPNFSSYEQYFGPGTRLTVT.

The chain carries TRBV30 and TRBJ1-6; D uncertain. Germline-derived CDR1 and CDR2 are GTSNPN and SVGIG (reference sequence). V shed 4 bases and J shed 4 bases, with 17 bases lying between them. The CDR3 loop spans 16 amino acids. The CDR3 coding sequence is TGTGCCTGGACAATGGCCTTGGCGGATTATAATTCACCCCTCCACTTT. This translates into CAWTMALADYNSPLHF.

The J gene is TRBJ2-7, the V gene TRBV27; the match to TRBD2 covers 9 bases. There are 15 residues in the CDR3. Germline CDR1 is MNHEY and CDR2 is SMNVEV (reference sequence). V dropped 8 bases and J dropped 2; count of bases not matched to a gene: 10. For the CDR3, the DNA is TGTGCCAGCGCCGCCGGGGGCGGGGGGGCCTACGAGCAGTACTTC. Amino acid sequence: CASAAGGGGAYEQYF.

The chain is built from TRBV10-1 and TRBJ1-6, with 8 positions matching TRBD1. The CDR3 loop spans 17 amino acids. Unmatched junction bases numbered 19, after V lost 6 bases and J lost 12 bases. CDR1 WNHNN and CDR2 SYGVQD come from the germline V gene (reference sequence). The CDR3 coding sequence is TGCGCCAGCAGGAGGGTGAGGGACAGGCAATACCGGGGACCCCTCCACTTT. Its protein product is CASRRVRDRQYRGPLHF.

The chain couples TRBV19 to TRBJ1-5, with TRBD1 identical over 10 bases. Germline CDR1 is LNHDA and CDR2 is SQIVND (reference sequence). This CDR3 is built from 14 residues. V lost 6 bases and J lost 4; bases outside the gene matches: 3. Here the CDR3 DNA reads TGTGCCAGTAGACAGGGACAGGGGAATCAGCCCCAGCATTTT. This sequence encodes CASRQGQGNQPQHF.

V is TRBV28 and J is TRBJ2-3, with TRBD2 as a possible D gene (5 bases). Germline lookup yields CDR1 MDHEN and CDR2 SYDVKM. V was clipped by 4 bases and J by 1 base, with 12 bases between them. This CDR3 has 15 residues. DNA for the CDR3: TGTGCCAGCAGTTACGGGGTTCTGCGCACAGATACGCAGTATTTT. This gives the protein CASSYGVLRTDTQYF. The complete variable domain, with remaining parts taken from reference TRBV28 and TRBJ2-3, reads DVKVTQSSRYLVKRTGEKVFLECVQDMDHENMFWYRQDPGLGLRLIYFSYDVKMKEKGDIPEGYSVSREKKERFSLILESASTNQTSMYLCASSYGVLRTDTQYFGPGTRLTVL.

J is TRBJ2-1 and V is TRBV28; 9 bases map to TRBD1. The CDR3 contains 16 residues. V lost 4 bases and J lost 10; bases outside the gene matches: 14. Germline loops: CDR1 MDHEN, CDR2 SYDVKM. CDR3 sequence (DNA): TGTGCCAGCAGTTCAACACAGGGGGCCGGTTGGGGAGAGCAGTTCTTC. This gives the protein CASSSTQGAGWGEQFF.

The V and J genes are TRBV19 and TRBJ2-2; 7 positions match TRBD1. The CDR3 extends over 14 amino acids. V trimming: 6 bases; J trimming: 3 bases; junction bases outside the gene matches: 4. Germline CDR1 and CDR2: LNHDA and SQIVND (reference sequence). The CDR3 coding sequence is TGTGCCAGTAGGAGGGACAGCGACACCGGGGAGCTGTTTTTT. Translation gives CASRRDSDTGELFF.

The chain employs TRBV15 and TRBJ1-5; D remains ambiguous. Trimming left V 8 bases short and J 0 bases short, with 14 bases between. This CDR3 spans 15 amino acids. Per germline, CDR1 LNHNV and CDR2 YYDKDF (reference sequence). CDR3 sequence (DNA): TGTGCCACCGGAGGCGGGGTTAATAGCAATCAGCCCCAGCATTTT. Translation gives CATGGGVNSNQPQHF.

The chain joins TRBV6-8 to TRBJ1-2, with 10 bases that match TRBD1. Germline CDR1 is MNHGY and CDR2 is SAAAGT. CDR3 length equals 18 residues. Trimming removed 2 bases from V and 1 base from J; junction bases left unmatched: 10. As DNA, the CDR3 is TGTGCCAGCAGTTACCAACCGGGACAGGGGACTTTTAACTATGGCTACACCTTC. Translated: CASSYQPGQGTFNYGYTF.

The J gene is TRBJ1-1, the V gene TRBV7-6; D gene unclear. The CDR3 totals 16 residues. Germline CDR1 is SGHVS and CDR2 is FNYEAQ. Trimming took off 5 bases at V and 4 bases at J, with 20 bases between the two ends. CDR3 DNA: TGTGCCAGCAGCCCGGGCCCGGTGGATGGCGGCACTGAAGCTTTCTTT. This sequence encodes CASSPGPVDGGTEAFF.

The V and J genes are TRBV7-2 and TRBJ1-2; 8 nucleotides match TRBD1. V shed 5 bases and J 9 bases; nucleotides not matched to a gene: 14. There are 15 residues in the CDR3. Germline V gene sequence: CDR1 SGHTA, CDR2 FQGNSA. CDR3 sequence (DNA): TGTGCCAGCAGCCCGTCGACAGGGGACAAGGACAGCTACACCTTC. It is translated as CASSPSTGDKDSYTF. The entire variable domain, with the rest obtained from reference TRBV7-2 and TRBJ1-2, is as follows: GAGVSQSPSNKVTEKGKDVELRCDPISGHTALYWYRQSLGQGLEFLIYFQGNSAPDKSGLPSDRFSAERTGGSVSTLTIQRTQQEDSAVYLCASSPSTGDKDSYTFGSGTRLTVV.

The chain links TRBV14 to TRBJ1-4, with D possibly TRBD1 on 5 matching bases. The germline V and J ends were trimmed by 3 bases and 3 bases, with 11 bases remaining between them. Germline loops: CDR1 SGHDN, CDR2 FVKESK. The CDR3 is 15 amino acids. For the CDR3, the DNA is TGTGCCAGCAGCCACCCCGGGACGGCTAATGAAAAACTGTTTTTT. Its protein product is CASSHPGTANEKLFF.

The CDR3 here is CASSEQGGDDSPLHF. CDR3 sequence (DNA): TGTGCCAGCAGTGAACAGGGAGGTGATGATTCACCCCTCCACTTT. The chain couples TRBV25-1 to TRBJ1-6; maybe TRBD1 (5 bases). V gave up 2 bases and J gave up 8 bases, with 13 bases separating them. The germline CDR1 and CDR2 sequences are MGHDK and SYGVNS. This CDR3 is built from 15 residues.